What follows describes a single TCR beta chain. The entry originates in a study of metastatic and nonmetastatic thyroid tumors. TCRdb recomputed clones from the PCR reads via MiXCR. The sample lists about 14,000 clones; approximately 19% were seen once. Germline V gene sequence: CDR1 SGHAT, CDR2 FQNNGV. The length of the CDR3 is 13 residues. Trimming took 5 bases from V and 10 from J, leaving 17 bases between them. No patient had received any treatment before thyroid surgery. The genes are TRBV11-2 and TRBJ1-1; D ambiguous. Sequenced material: blood. This TCR was sampled from a female donor with papillary thyroid cancer or a benign thyroid nodule (not recorded which). Some clones in this sample may be carry-over from other donors' samples. The CDR3, as DNA: TGTGCCAGCAGCCCCAGAGGTGGGCGAGGAGCTTTCTTT. Protein: CASSPRGGRGAFF.